This is a list of T cell receptor beta chains from one sample in a study of T cell responses to AZD1222 COVID-19 vaccine. Clones were sequenced by immunoSEQ multiplex PCR, and TCRdb holds only the in-frame ones, with some missing. This sample has around 130,000 clones, with 88% found just once. The starting material was peripheral blood, obtained 28 days after the second AZD1222 dose. These TCRs come from an adult who received the AZD1222 COVID-19 vaccine. Both conserved end residues are part of each CDR3. Each record gives: clone size, J gene, D gene, V gene, CDR3 protein, CDR3 DNA. A D gene is named only where the DNA matches it firmly. A clone size is listed for some rows: how often the clone was seen (once, few, many), or a class if it is expanded.

- | TRBJ2-3 | - | TRBV21-1 | CASSSFIRSGGTGDTQYF | TGTGCCAGCAGCTCTTTCATACGGAGCGGGGGGACAGGAGATACGCAGTATTTT
- | TRBJ2-3 | TRBD2 | TRBV10-1 | CASIPSGRADTQYF | TGCGCCAGCATCCCTAGCGGGAGAGCAGATACGCAGTATTTT
- | TRBJ2-3 | - | TRBV29-1 | CSVALGPTDTQYF | TGCAGCGTGGCCCTGGGCCCCACAGATACGCAGTATTTT
- | TRBJ2-7 | - | TRBV28 | CASSLRGRGAAYEQYF | TGTGCCAGCAGTTTAAGGGGGCGGGGGGCCGCCTACGAGCAGTACTTC
- | TRBJ2-1 | TRBD2 | TRBV5-6 | CASSLRGYNEQFF | TGTGCCAGCAGCCTGCGGGGGTACAATGAGCAGTTCTTC
- | TRBJ1-1 | - | TRBV15 | CATSRATGNTEAFF | TGTGCCACCAGCAGAGCTACAGGGAACACTGAAGCTTTCTTT
- | TRBJ1-6 | TRBD1 | TRBV10-3 | CATTGAGNSPLHF | TGTGCCACCACAGGGGCGGGAAATTCACCCCTCCACTTT
few | TRBJ2-1 | - | TRBV5-1 | CASQPRGGSSYNEQFF | TGCGCCAGCCAACCGCGAGGGGGGAGCTCCTACAATGAGCAGTTCTTC
once | TRBJ2-7 | - | TRBV5-4 | CASSLGQGLYEQYF | TGTGCCAGCAGCTTGGGGCAGGGACTGTACGAGCAGTACTTC
- | TRBJ2-5 | TRBD1 | TRBV15 | CATSRGTGPFETQYF | TGTGCCACCAGCAGAGGGACAGGGCCCTTCGAGACCCAGTACTTC
- | TRBJ2-7 | - | TRBV6-4 | CASSALYGGEQYF | TGTGCCAGCAGTGCCTTATACGGGGGCGAGCAGTACTTC
once | TRBJ1-1 | - | TRBV29-1 | CSVVWGLGVVNTEAFF | TGCAGCGTTGTTTGGGGGTTGGGGGTTGTTAACACTGAAGCTTTCTTT
- | TRBJ2-7 | TRBD1 | TRBV7-2 | CASSTGQGGQYF | TGTGCCAGCAGCACTGGACAGGGGGGTCAGTACTTC
- | TRBJ1-1 | TRBD1 | TRBV6-5 | CASSQGQRNTEAFF | TGTGCCAGCAGCCAGGGACAGAGGAACACTGAAGCTTTCTTT
- | TRBJ2-2 | TRBD1 | TRBV7-9 | CASYEYGTGITGELFF | TGTGCCAGCTACGAATATGGGACAGGAATCACCGGGGAGCTGTTTTTT
- | TRBJ1-1 | - | TRBV10-1 | CASGRGGTEAFF | TGCGCCAGCGGCAGGGGTGGCACTGAAGCTTTCTTT
- | TRBJ1-3 | - | TRBV7-2 | CASSLITGLSGNTIYF | TGTGCCAGCAGCTTAATTACAGGCCTCTCTGGAAACACCATATATTTT
- | TRBJ1-5 | - | TRBV18 | CASSPGRVNQPQHF | TGTGCCAGCTCACCCGGCAGAGTCAATCAGCCCCAGCATTTT
- | TRBJ1-3 | - | TRBV9 | CASSVYSDSGNTIYF | TGTGCCAGCAGCGTGTACTCCGACTCTGGAAACACCATATATTTT
- | TRBJ1-5 | - | TRBV19 | CASTVGRAQPQHF | TGTGCCAGTACGGTTGGACGGGCTCAGCCCCAGCATTTT